The 29 T cell receptor beta chains in this list originate from one sample, sequenced in a study of vaccination effects on CD4 cells after COVID-19 (dated by TCRdb to the early 2020s). The ViraFEST assay stimulated PBMC with viral peptide pools and then used TCR sequencing to identify antigen-specific CD4+ T cell clonotypes by expansion. After around ten days of culture, CD4+ T cells were isolated with the EasySep CD4+ T cell isolation kit. Library preparation used the immunoSEQ multiplex PCR assay. What TCRdb holds here is the immuneACCESS table cut down to in-frame rearrangements. Part of the clones is not present; checked against another copy, under half of the missing clones reflect an unresolved V gene, and the others are unexplained. The sample profile shows roughly 61,000 clones; 75% to 85% of them were found once. The ten largest clones add up to more than 2% of the sample. These TCRs are of unknown antigen specificity.

The sequencing here drew on CD4+ T cells from PBMCs cultured with HCoV-229E spike peptides, taken before COVID-19 vaccination. The meaning of the sample's cell subset or site label: HCoV-229E spike overlapping peptide pool stimulation. These receptors all come from a human donor who received a COVID-19 vaccine.

The chain is built from TRBV2 and TRBJ1-1, with 10 bases matching TRBD1. Germline values: CDR1 SNHLY, CDR2 FYNNEI. The CDR3 runs 16 residues. V was clipped by 3 bases and J by 1 base; unmatched bases: 5. The CDR3 DNA reads TGTGCCAGCAGTGAGGGACAGGGGTATCCGAACACTGAAGCTTTCTTT. It yields the protein CASSEGQGYPNTEAFF.

The rearrangement uses TRBV5-1 and TRBJ1-4; tentatively, D is TRBD1 (5 bases). Trimming pared 4 bases from V and 13 bases from J, leaving 20 bases between. Per germline, CDR1 SGHRS and CDR2 YFSETQ. This CDR3 contains 14 residues. The CDR3 region is CASSGGSRVYLLFF. As DNA, the CDR3 is TGCGCCAGCAGCGGGGGGTCCAGGGTATATCTACTGTTTTTT.

This clone was picked up a small number of times. The chain is built from TRBV5-3 and TRBJ2-1; D is unresolved. TRBV5-3 is sorted into the ORF group, with uncertain function. The CDR3 is 12 amino acids. V was trimmed by 0 bases and J by 8 bases, leaving 6 bases between them. The CDR3 spells CARSLDADEQFF. CDR3 bases: TGTGCCAGAAGCTTGGATGCGGATGAGCAGTTCTTC.

The V call is TRBV6-5, the J call TRBJ1-2; unclear D gene. Trimming cost V 2 bases and J 3 bases, with 10 bases left between them. The CDR3 spans 14 residues. CDR1 and CDR2 (germline): MNHEY, SVGAGI. CDR3 DNA: TGTGCCAGCAGTTACAGCGGGTCGCACTATGGCTACACCTTC. It codes for CASSYSGSHYGYTF.

The table lists this clone with a few counts. This sequence joins TRBV20-1 and TRBJ1-1; a possible D gene is TRBD1 (5 bases). The CDR3 has 14 amino acids. CDR1 and CDR2 (germline): DFQATT, SNEGSKA (reference sequence). The ends were cut back, 3 bases at V and 0 bases at J, with 11 bases in the middle. The CDR3 loop reads CSASDMTVNTEAFF. The CDR3, as DNA: TGCAGTGCTAGTGATATGACAGTGAACACTGAAGCTTTCTTT.

This clone was counted a few times. V and J are TRBV13 and TRBJ1-5; 7 bases align to TRBD1. Losses at the gene ends were 6 bases for V and 5 bases for J; bases not matched to a gene: 13. The germline CDR1 and CDR2 sequences are PRHDT and FYEKMQ (reference sequence). The CDR3 runs 16 residues. The CDR3, as DNA: TGTGCCAGCAGTCGCAGGGGGACGTCGGGAGATCAGCCCCAGCATTTT. Amino acid sequence: CASSRRGTSGDQPQHF.

CDR3 region: CASSPGQGWTGELFF. As DNA, the CDR3 is TGCGCCAGCAGCCCCGGACAGGGGTGGACCGGGGAGCTGTTTTTT. The J gene is TRBJ2-2, the V gene TRBV5-1, with TRBD1 matching 9 bases. V shed 4 bases and J 5 bases; nucleotides not matched to a gene: 6. The CDR3 runs 15 residues. Per the germline V gene, CDR1 is SGHRS and CDR2 is YFSETQ.

The chain recombines TRBV6-4 with TRBJ2-2; perhaps D is TRBD1 or TRBD2 (5 bases each). This CDR3 is 14 amino acids long. Germline V gene lookup returns CDR1 MRHNA and CDR2 SNTAGT. The V gene lost 7 bases and the J gene lost 4 bases, with 13 bases spanning the gap. As DNA, the CDR3 is TGTGCCAGCAAGATCGGGGCCTTCACCGGGGAGCTGTTTTTT. It yields the protein CASKIGAFTGELFF.

The chain combines TRBV2 with TRBJ1-1; D is unresolved. Between the trimmed V and J ends, which lost 11 bases and 2 bases, there was a span of 33 bases. Germline loops: CDR1 SNHLY, CDR2 FYNNEI. CDR3 length: 19 residues. CDR3 coding DNA: TGTGCCCGTAGTACGCTGGATCCGAAGGTGAGGATTTCTAACACTGAAGCTTTCTTT. Protein: CARSTLDPKVRISNTEAFF.

The chain joins TRBV5-1 to TRBJ2-1; 12 nucleotides agree with TRBD2. The CDR3 covers 17 residues. CDR1 is SGHRS, CDR2 YFSETQ, per germline. V trimming: 1 base; J trimming: 4 bases; junction bases outside the gene matches: 6. CDR3 region: CASSLPGLAGGYNEQFF. The CDR3 DNA reads as TGCGCCAGCAGCTTGCCCGGGCTAGCGGGGGGGTACAATGAGCAGTTCTTC.

The V call is TRBV5-1, the J call TRBJ2-5; 11 bases are shared with TRBD2. The CDR3 is 15 residues long. After removal of 0 bases from V and 5 bases from J, the junction contained 3 bases not matched to a gene. CDR1 is SGHRS and CDR2 is YFSETQ in the germline V gene. CDR3 residues: CASSLVAGGPETQYF. For the CDR3, the DNA is TGCGCCAGCAGCTTGGTAGCGGGGGGGCCGGAGACCCAGTACTTC.

J is TRBJ2-7 and V is TRBV30; D is unclear. Germline loops: CDR1 GTSNPN, CDR2 SVGIG (reference sequence). CDR3 length: 13 amino acids. Trimming pared 4 bases from V and 6 bases from J, leaving 16 bases between. As DNA, the CDR3 is TGTGCCTGGACGGCGTCCAGCTGGGGCGAGCAGTACGTC. Protein sequence: CAWTASSWGEQYV.

The table lists this clone with a few counts. J is TRBJ2-3 and V is TRBV4-1; either TRBD1 or TRBD2 may supply D (5 bases each). This CDR3 is built from 18 residues. Germline CDR1 and CDR2: MGHRA and YSYEKL. Trimming removed 0 bases at V and 7 bases at J, with 23 bases between. The CDR3 bases are TGCGCCAGCAGCCAAGAGGGTTTAGGGACGCCGACGGGGCATACGCAGTATTTT. Its protein product is CASSQEGLGTPTGHTQYF.

This clone was picked up one time. The chain carries TRBV14 and TRBJ2-5; TRBD2 might be the D (5 bases). CDR1 is SGHDN, CDR2 FVKESK, per germline. V was trimmed by 2 bases and J by 7 bases, leaving 20 bases between them. The CDR3 has 16 amino acids. Written as DNA, the CDR3 is TGTGCCAGCAGCCAACCTGGGAGCGGTACTTACGGGACCCAGTACTTC. It specifies CASSQPGSGTYGTQYF.

The rearrangement joins TRBV24-1 to TRBJ2-1, with TRBD1 as a possible D gene (5 bases). This CDR3 comprises 15 residues. CDR1 and CDR2 (germline): KGHDR, SFDVKD. The ends were cut back, 3 bases at V and 4 bases at J, with 12 bases in the middle. The CDR3 DNA is TGTGCCACCAGTGATGCACGACAGACTTACAATGAGCAGTTCTTC. It is translated as CATSDARQTYNEQFF.

The V call is TRBV19, the J call TRBJ1-1; TRBD1 aligns across 7 bases. V gave up 5 bases and J gave up 1 base; unmatched junction bases: 4. The CDR3 extends over 14 amino acids. CDR1 is LNHDA and CDR2 is SQIVND in the germline V gene (reference sequence). The CDR3 sequence: CASSPGTENTEAFF. CDR3 coding DNA: TGTGCCAGTAGTCCCGGGACAGAGAACACTGAAGCTTTCTTT.

This sequence joins TRBV5-5 and TRBJ2-1; no reliable D call. The germline gives CDR1 SGHKS, CDR2 YYEKEE (reference sequence). There are 15 residues in the CDR3. The V end was cut by 2 bases, the J end by 0 bases, with 9 bases between. CDR3 sequence: CASSFGWSSYNEQFF. The CDR3, as DNA: TGTGCCAGCAGCTTCGGATGGAGCTCCTACAATGAGCAGTTCTTC.

This clone was seen once. The chain couples TRBV5-1 to TRBJ2-1; TRBD1 matches 10 bases. The V segment lost 3 bases and the J segment 6 bases; nucleotides outside the gene matches: 6. Germline V lookup: CDR1 SGHRS, CDR2 YFSETQ. The CDR3 runs 15 residues. CDR3 protein: CASSSGQGLGNEQFF. CDR3 bases: TGCGCCAGCAGCTCGGGACAGGGGTTGGGCAATGAGCAGTTCTTC.

The V and J genes are TRBV27 and TRBJ2-5; possible D gene TRBD1, 5 bases. Germline V gene sequence: CDR1 MNHEY, CDR2 SMNVEV (reference sequence). Trimming shortened V by 4 bases and J by 4 bases, and 13 bases separated the two germline ends. The length of the CDR3 is 14 residues. CDR3 region: CASSSQGLGETQYF. Written as DNA, the CDR3 is TGTGCCAGCAGTTCCCAGGGTCTCGGAGAGACCCAGTACTTC.

This clone was observed a single time. V usage is TRBV6-6 and J usage is TRBJ2-2; D is unresolved. This CDR3 is built from 14 residues. The germline gives CDR1 MNHNY, CDR2 SVGAGI (reference sequence). Trimming left V 8 bases short and J 3 bases short, with 13 bases between. In nucleotides, the CDR3 is TGTGCCAGCGTTAGCCCCAGAGACACCGGGGAGCTGTTTTTT. Translated: CASVSPRDTGELFF.

The J gene is TRBJ2-7, the V gene TRBV6-5; 10 nucleotides line up with TRBD1. Germline assignment: CDR1 MNHEY and CDR2 SVGAGI. The CDR3 has 14 amino acids. Trimming at V came to 9 bases and at J to 1 base, leaving 6 bases not matched to a gene. CDR3 amino acids: CASLRDRGSYEQYV. The DNA for the CDR3 is TGTGCCAGTCTCCGGGACAGGGGATCCTACGAGCAGTACGTC.

J is TRBJ2-2 and V is TRBV5-1; D is perhaps TRBD1 (6 bases). The CDR3 contains 17 residues. Germline assignment: CDR1 SGHRS and CDR2 YFSETQ. Trimming stripped 3 bases from V and 2 bases from J, with 17 bases between. The CDR3 sequence is CASSYFGGQTNTGELFF. CDR3 coding DNA: TGCGCCAGCAGCTACTTTGGAGGACAGACAAACACCGGGGAGCTGTTTTTT. Full variable domain (rest looked up from reference TRBV5-1 and TRBJ2-2): KAGVTQTPRYLIKTRGQQVTLSCSPISGHRSVSWYQQTPGQGLQFLFEYFSETQRNKGNFPGRFSGRQFSNSRSEMNVSTLELGDSALYLCASSYFGGQTNTGELFFGEGSRLTVL.

The chain combines TRBV5-1 with TRBJ1-6; tentatively, D is TRBD1 (5 bases). The CDR3 totals 17 residues. Per the germline V gene, CDR1 is SGHRS and CDR2 is YFSETQ. The V end lost 1 base, the J end lost 10 bases, and 21 bases lay between the germline ends. This CDR3 reads CASSLKGVTFSGSPLHF. The CDR3 DNA reads TGCGCCAGCAGCTTGAAAGGGGTGACCTTCAGTGGGTCACCCCTCCACTTT.

The count of this clone is one. This CDR3 reads CASSITGGGQPQHF. For the CDR3, the DNA is TGTGCCAGCAGTATTACAGGGGGCGGTCAGCCCCAGCATTTT. The chain couples TRBV2 to TRBJ1-5; 9 nucleotides match TRBD1. The germline CDR1 and CDR2 sequences are SNHLY and FYNNEI. V shed 5 bases and J 6 bases; nucleotides not matched to a gene: 5. The CDR3 extends over 14 amino acids.

V is TRBV11-3 and J is TRBJ1-1; the D gene is possibly TRBD1 (5 bases). The CDR3 is 13 residues long. Between the trimmed V and J ends, which lost 8 bases and 1 base, there was a span of 11 bases. CDR1 is SGHNT and CDR2 is YENEEA in the germline V gene. As DNA, the CDR3 is TGTGCCAGCGGGGACGGACGGAACACTGAAGCTTTCTTT. It codes for CASGDGRNTEAFF. The variable domain in full, completed from reference TRBV11-3 and TRBJ1-1, reads EAGVVQSPRYKIIEKKQPVAFWCNPISGHNTLYWYLQNLGQGPELLIRYENEEAVDDSQLPKDRFSAERLKGVDSTLKIQPAELGDSAVYLCASGDGRNTEAFFGQGTRLTVV.

This clone has only a few counts. The rearrangement links TRBV11-1 to TRBJ1-1; D remains unclear. CDR3 length: 11 amino acids. Germline CDR1 SGHAT, CDR2 FQDESV (reference sequence). V was pared by 2 bases and J by 6 bases, with 4 bases between. As DNA, the CDR3 is TGTGCCAGCAGCTTAAATTCTGAAGCTTTCTTT. It translates to CASSLNSEAFF.

J is TRBJ1-1 and V is TRBV7-2, with D possibly being TRBD1 (6 bases). Germline CDR1 and CDR2: SGHTA and FQGNSA. The CDR3 covers 13 residues. Trimming stripped 5 bases from V and 5 bases from J, with 12 bases between. CDR3 loop: CASSTRGRTEAFF. CDR3 coding DNA: TGTGCCAGCAGCACCAGGGGTCGGACTGAAGCTTTCTTT.

V and J are TRBV7-3 and TRBJ2-1, with TRBD2 as a possible D gene (6 bases). The CDR3 loop spans 16 amino acids. Trimming took 2 bases from V and 8 from J, leaving 19 bases between them. CDR1 is SGHTA, CDR2 FQGTGA, per germline. The CDR3 reads CASSLRRGGVGDEQFF. CDR3 nucleotide sequence: TGTGCCAGCAGCTTACGTAGAGGCGGGGTTGGGGATGAGCAGTTCTTC.

This chain joins TRBV5-1 and TRBJ2-2; TRBD1 matches at 7 bases. V dropped 7 bases and J dropped 1; count of bases not matched to a gene: 7. CDR1 is SGHRS, CDR2 YFSETQ, per germline. The CDR3 spans 15 residues. For the CDR3, the DNA is TGCGCCAGCCGAACCGACAGGGAGAACACCGGGGAGCTGTTTTTT. This codes for CASRTDRENTGELFF. The full variable domain, its missing parts supplied by reference TRBV5-1 and TRBJ2-2, is KAGVTQTPRYLIKTRGQQVTLSCSPISGHRSVSWYQQTPGQGLQFLFEYFSETQRNKGNFPGRFSGRQFSNSRSEMNVSTLELGDSALYLCASRTDRENTGELFFGEGSRLTVL.